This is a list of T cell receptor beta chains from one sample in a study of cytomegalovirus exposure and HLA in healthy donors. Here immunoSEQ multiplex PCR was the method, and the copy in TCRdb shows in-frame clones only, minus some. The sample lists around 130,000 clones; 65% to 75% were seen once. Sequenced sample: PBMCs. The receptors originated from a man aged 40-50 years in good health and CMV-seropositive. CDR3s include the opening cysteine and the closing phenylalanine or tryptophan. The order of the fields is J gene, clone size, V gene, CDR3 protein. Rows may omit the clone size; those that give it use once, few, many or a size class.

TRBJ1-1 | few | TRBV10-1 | CASSENRNTEAFF
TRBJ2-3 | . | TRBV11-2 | CASSLEGGAGADTQYF
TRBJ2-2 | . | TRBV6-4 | CASSDSYNSRYTGELFF
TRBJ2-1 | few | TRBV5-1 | CASSLDSRNEQFF
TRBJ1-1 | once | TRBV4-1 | CASSQGVQMNTEAFF
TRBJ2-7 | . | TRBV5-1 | CASSFAGRDEQYF
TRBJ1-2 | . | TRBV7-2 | CASSLKAERSGYTF
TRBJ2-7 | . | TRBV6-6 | CASTEGLAGSYEQYF
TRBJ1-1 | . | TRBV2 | CASSPLAEAFF
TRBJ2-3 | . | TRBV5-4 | CASSLRRSQDTQYF
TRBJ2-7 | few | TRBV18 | CASSPGQGSPYEQYF
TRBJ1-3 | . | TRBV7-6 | CASSINIGVSGNTIYF
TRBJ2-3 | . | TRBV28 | CASSLDSSTDTQYF
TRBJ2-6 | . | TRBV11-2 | CASSLEPGSGANVLTF
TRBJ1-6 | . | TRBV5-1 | CASSLGLRHYNSPLHF
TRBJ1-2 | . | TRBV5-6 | CASSLRTGRSYTF
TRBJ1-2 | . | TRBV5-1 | CASSLGDGTGKNYGYTF
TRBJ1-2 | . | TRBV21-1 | CASSKALTLHYGYTF
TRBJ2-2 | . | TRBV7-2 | CASSFDRGNTGELFF
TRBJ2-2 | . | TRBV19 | CASSPRGVSNTGELFF
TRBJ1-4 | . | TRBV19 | CASSPRDRVYEKLFF
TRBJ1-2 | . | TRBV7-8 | CASSLSPGGFGYTF
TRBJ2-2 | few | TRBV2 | CASSYGWGAGELFF
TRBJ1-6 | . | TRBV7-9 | CASSLTGKVGSPLHF
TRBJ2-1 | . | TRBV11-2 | CASAQTGEFGGDEQFF
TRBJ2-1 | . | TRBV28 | CASSALSGDEQFF
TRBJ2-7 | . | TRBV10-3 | CAISELTGTFYEQYF
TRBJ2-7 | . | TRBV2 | CASSDRGYEQYF
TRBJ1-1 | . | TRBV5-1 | CASSLANSQANTEAFF
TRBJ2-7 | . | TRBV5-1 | CASSLALLTGPYEQYF
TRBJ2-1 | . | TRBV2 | CASSEGGLAGALGDEQFF
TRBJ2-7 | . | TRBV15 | CATSRDYFSYEQYF